Presented here are 7 T cell receptor beta chains from one specimen sequenced in a study of monozygotic twins with inflammatory bowel disease. Reanalyzing the 5' RACE reads, TCRdb keeps one entry per CDR3 protein, without DNA. This sample lists around 200,000 distinct CDR3 sequences; its ten largest clones have roughly 1.5%. Sequencing was done on a sample of blood. These receptors were obtained from a human donor with ulcerative colitis or Crohn's disease, or a healthy co-twin of an affected twin (not recorded which).

V and J are TRBV19 and TRBJ2-7; TCRdb's D call of TRBD2 is untestable without DNA. CDR3 length: 14 amino acids. CDR1 is LNHDA, CDR2 SQIVND, per germline (reference sequence). This CDR3 reads CATKGSSGRDEQYF.

V gene TRBV12-3 or TRBV12-4 combines with J gene TRBJ2-3; TCRdb names TRBD1, which stays unverified in the absence of DNA. The length of the CDR3 is 13 residues. The CDR3 sequence is CASSVGPEDTQYF.

The genes are TRBV15 and TRBJ2-1. CDR1 and CDR2 (germline): LNHNV, YYDKDF (reference sequence). This CDR3 has 14 residues. The CDR3 spells CATSRVFGHNEQFF.

The rearrangement uses TRBV5-1 and TRBJ1-4; TCRdb's D call of TRBD1 is untestable without DNA. Germline values: CDR1 SGHRS, CDR2 YFSETQ. The CDR3 is 14 residues long. The CDR3 sequence is CASSRDSRIEKLFF.

The gene calls are TRBV11-3 and TRBJ2-7; TCRdb gives TRBD1 as the D gene, but with no DNA this cannot be confirmed. CDR3 length equals 13 residues. Germline CDR1 is SGHNT and CDR2 is YENEEA. CDR3 protein: CASSLDHGAMLTF.

V is TRBV12-3 or TRBV12-4 and J is TRBJ1-6. The CDR3 length is 15 residues. The CDR3 loop reads CASSLSALGNSPLHF.

The chain combines TRBV5-1 with TRBJ2-3; TCRdb gives TRBD1 as the D gene, but with no DNA this cannot be confirmed. The V gene's germline CDR1 is SGHRS and CDR2 YFSETQ. The CDR3 covers 15 residues. The chain's CDR3 is CASSPGTGDGDTQYF.